The subject of this entry is one TCR beta chain. No antigen is known for it. Primers used in a second PCR of about 7 to 11 cycles were a sample-barcoded 5' primer and a J-beta primer mix. Every cDNA was tagged by a template-switch adaptor with 12 random nucleotides. One entry per CDR3 protein results from TCRdb running MiXCR on the 5' RACE reads. The repertoire holds about 2 million distinct CDR3 sequences, about 49% seen once, with more than 2% in the top ten. Germline V CDR1 and CDR2: KGHDR, SFDVKD. The V and J ends lost 4 bases and 10 bases, in that order; junction bases with no gene match: 16. The CDR3 length is 17 residues. The record originates from a study of blood T cells in healthy people across ages. Overall study results and limits: Roughly linear declines in TCR beta diversity per million T cells occurred with age.

The sequenced sample consisted of blood. V usage is TRBV24-1 and J usage is TRBJ2-1, with 9 nucleotides matching TRBD1. The clonotype comes from a woman aged 40 to 50 in good health. For the CDR3, the DNA is TGTGCCACCAGTGAAGCTACCGGGACAGGGTATCCCCTAGAGCAGTTCTTC. This translates into CATSEATGTGYPLEQFF.